Each of the 13 T cell receptor beta chains below was sequenced from the same sample in a study of molecular identifiers for immune sequencing clone quantification (dated by TCRdb to 2016 to 2019). The library was prepared using PCR. TCRdb records Illumina HiSeq 4000 as the sequencer. TCRdb reanalyzed the raw reads on its own, using fastp at Q25 for trimming and MiXCR for clone calling, and kept in-frame beta chains. Identical CDR3 proteins give one entry, which carries the most common genes and DNA. For this sample there are about half a million distinct CDR3 sequences; around 21% appear just once. The ten largest clones capture 0.7% to 0.95% of the sample. Input material: naive CD8+ T cells from blood, with Jurkat cell RNA spiked in. What the cell subset or site label conveys for this sample: FACS-sorted CD8+CD4-CCR7+CD45RA+ naive T cells. The receptors come from a human donor in good health. Some libraries in this study had Jurkat cell RNA spiked in.

This clonotype was found a few times. The chain joins TRBV4-2 to TRBJ2-1; the match to TRBD2 covers 7 bases. The CDR3 totals 16 residues. Germline lookup yields CDR1 LGHNA and CDR2 YNFKEQ. The ends lost 3 bases at V and 0 bases at J; junction bases unmatched: 5. CDR3 region: CASSQSSGHSYNEQFF. The CDR3 nucleotides are TGTGCCAGCAGCCAGTCTAGCGGCCACTCCTACAATGAGCAGTTCTTC.

In its sample, this clonotype was seen many times. The chain employs TRBV4-1 and TRBJ1-5, with a possible D match to TRBD1 (5 bases). This CDR3 comprises 17 residues. V was clipped by 2 bases and J by 4 bases, with 18 bases between them. CDR1 and CDR2 from the germline V gene are MGHRA and YSYEKL. Written as DNA, the CDR3 is TGCGCCAGCAGCCAAATTTCGGACCCTTGGGGGAATCAGCCCCAGCATTTT. Its protein is CASSQISDPWGNQPQHF.

This clonotype has at least ten counts. The rearrangement uses TRBV29-1 and TRBJ2-3; D is undetermined. Germline V CDR1 and CDR2: SQVTM, ANQGSEA. CDR3 length: 11 residues. Deletions cut 3 bases from V and 1 base from J, with 2 bases between. Here the CDR3 reads CSVEGTDTQYF. In DNA, the CDR3 is TGCAGCGTTGAGGGCACAGATACGCAGTATTTT.

Here the CDR3 reads CASSEGLDQPQHF. Written as DNA, the CDR3 is TGTGCCAGCAGTGAAGGCCTTGATCAGCCCCAGCATTTT. The genes are TRBV25-1 and TRBJ1-5; D is unclear. CDR3 length: 13 amino acids. Germline CDR1 and CDR2: MGHDK and SYGVNS. V lost 2 bases, J lost 5 bases, and 7 bases lay in between.

V is TRBV18 and J is TRBJ2-3; D is unclear. This CDR3 has 13 residues. The ends were cut back, 0 bases at V and 10 bases at J, with 11 bases in the middle. Germline CDR1 is KGHSH and CDR2 is LQKENI. CDR3: CASSPPASDAQYF. The CDR3 nucleotides are TGTGCCAGCTCACCACCGGCTTCTGATGCGCAGTATTTT.

For this clonotype: The final CDR3 position lacks the conserved phenylalanine or tryptophan, pointing to a likely read error. J is TRBJ2-7 and V is TRBV20-1, with 8 bases identical to TRBD2. The CDR3 runs 18 residues. CDR1 is DFQATT, CDR2 SNEGSKA, per germline (reference sequence). V lost 0 bases and J lost 0; bases outside the gene matches: 13. The CDR3: CSARDHGLAGYFSYEQYL. The CDR3 DNA is TGCAGTGCTAGAGATCATGGCCTAGCGGGTTACTTCTCCTACGAGCAGTACCTC.

To note about this clonotype: A much larger clone lies one base from this, so it may be a read error. The chain combines TRBV4-1 with TRBJ2-4; 7 positions match TRBD2. With V trimmed by 0 bases and J by 11 bases, 13 bases remained unmatched. Looked up from germline, CDR1 is MGHRA and CDR2 is YSYEKL. The CDR3 runs to 16 residues. The DNA for the CDR3 is TGCGCCAGCAGCCAAGAGGCAGGGAGGGATTATAACGTTCAGTACTTC. It is translated as CASSQEAGRDYNVQYF.

The chain joins TRBV28 to TRBJ1-2; D remains unclear. V lost 3 bases, J lost 4 bases, and 9 bases lay in between. CDR1 and CDR2 from the germline V gene are MDHEN and SYDVKM. The CDR3 has 13 residues. The CDR3 region is CASSFLAVYGYTF. CDR3 coding DNA: TGTGCCAGCAGTTTTCTGGCAGTCTATGGCTACACCTTC.

CDR3 in amino acids: CASSQDLSVGSPLHF. The CDR3 DNA follows: TGTGCCAGCAGCCAAGACCTCTCTGTAGGATCACCCCTCCACTTT. The chain links TRBV4-2 to TRBJ1-6; no clear D gene. CDR3 size: 15 residues. Germline V gene sequence: CDR1 LGHNA, CDR2 YNFKEQ. V lost 0 bases and J 10 bases, leaving 13 bases between the germline ends.

CDR3 DNA: TGTGCCAGTAGGGTCTCAGGGGAAAGCGGGCAGTACTTC. Protein product: CASRVSGESGQYF. This rearrangement joins TRBV19 to TRBJ2-7; a possible D gene is TRBD1 (6 bases). The CDR3 spans 13 residues. The germline V and J ends were trimmed by 6 bases and 9 bases, with 18 bases remaining between them. The germline CDR1 and CDR2 sequences are LNHDA and SQIVND (reference sequence).

J is TRBJ2-1 and V is TRBV9; a weak D match, TRBD1 (6 bases). The V and J ends lost 7 bases and 0 bases respectively, with 20 bases between them. This CDR3 has 17 residues. The germline V gene encodes CDR1 SGDLS and CDR2 YYNGEE. This CDR3 is CASGAIYRESSYNEQFF. The CDR3 coding sequence is TGTGCCAGCGGCGCCATATACAGGGAAAGCTCCTACAATGAGCAGTTCTTC.

This clonotype was seen repeatedly, ten times or more. The chain employs TRBV20-1 and TRBJ2-7; tentative D call: TRBD1 (5 bases). Germline CDR1 DFQATT, CDR2 SNEGSKA (reference sequence). Trimming left V 0 bases short and J 5 bases short, with 11 bases between. This CDR3 spans 13 amino acids. The CDR3 spells CSARDYPGHEQYF. Here the CDR3 DNA reads TGCAGTGCTAGAGATTACCCAGGGCACGAGCAGTACTTC.

The J gene is TRBJ1-3, the V gene TRBV7-2, with a tentative D call TRBD1 (5 bases). V was pared by 3 bases and J by 2 bases, with 8 bases between. CDR3 size: 14 residues. Germline V CDR1 and CDR2: SGHTA, FQGNSA. In nucleotides, the CDR3 is TGTGCCAGCAGCTTCCAGGGACCTGGAAACACCATATATTTT. Protein: CASSFQGPGNTIYF.